The 28 T cell receptor beta chains presented below share a single source sample, sequenced in a study of cytomegalovirus exposure and HLA in healthy donors. PCR used 60 Vbeta primers and 13 Jbeta primers. The method was immunoSEQ multiplex PCR; TCRdb's version includes in-frame clones alone and lacks a portion of them. The profile shows roughly 160,000 clones, about 80% of them singletons. Input material: PBMCs. These receptors came from a man younger than 40 in good health and CMV-seropositive.

The chain joins TRBV6-6 to TRBJ2-2, with TRBD2 identical over 8 bases. This CDR3 has 14 residues. The germline CDR1 and CDR2 sequences are MNHNY and SVGAGI (reference sequence). Losses at the gene ends were 10 bases for V and 5 bases for J; bases not matched to a gene: 9. The CDR3 loop is CATLRAGGTGELFF. As DNA, the CDR3 is TGTGCCACCCTCAGGGCGGGGGGTACCGGGGAGCTGTTTTTT.

This chain joins TRBV12-2 and TRBJ1-5; the table calls TRBD1, which could not be checked here. TRBV12-2 is assigned pseudogene status. The CDR3 length is 19 residues. The CDR3 DNA reads TGTGCAAGTCGCCCCCCTTATGAGGGACAGGGCCATAGCAATCAGCCCCAGCATTTT. Protein: CASRPPYEGQGHSNQPQHF.

J is TRBJ1-2 and V is TRBV28, with D perhaps TRBD1 (5 bases). Germline V CDR1 and CDR2: MDHEN, SYDVKM. Trimming left V 5 bases short and J 5 bases short, with 12 bases between. The CDR3 contains 13 residues. The CDR3 nucleotides read TGTGCCAGCAGTAAAGACAGAAAGTATGGCTACACCTTC. Translating gives CASSKDRKYGYTF.

The V and J genes are TRBV5-1 and TRBJ1-1; TRBD1 is a possible D gene (5 bases). CDR3 length: 14 residues. CDR1 and CDR2 from the germline V gene are SGHRS and YFSETQ. V was clipped by 1 base and J by 0 bases, with 7 bases between them. CDR3 residues: CASSLTGMNTEAFF. The CDR3 nucleotides are TGCGCCAGCAGCTTGACAGGTATGAACACTGAAGCTTTCTTT.

This rearrangement joins TRBV28 to TRBJ2-5; 11 nucleotides line up with TRBD1. Per the germline V gene, CDR1 is MDHEN and CDR2 is SYDVKM. The CDR3 is made up of 15 amino acids. J lost 3 bases, V lost 5 bases, and 5 bases had no gene match. The CDR3 sequence is CASSRDRGIEETQYF. CDR3 DNA: TGTGCCAGCAGTAGGGACAGGGGGATAGAAGAGACCCAGTACTTC.

The J gene is TRBJ1-1, the V gene TRBV7-2; D gene unclear. The V gene lost 7 bases and the J gene lost 0 bases, with 15 bases spanning the gap. Germline CDR1 is SGHTA and CDR2 is FQGNSA. CDR3 size: 15 residues. CDR3 region: CASTETPGLNTEAFF. CDR3 in DNA: TGTGCCAGCACCGAGACTCCCGGGTTGAACACTGAAGCTTTCTTT.

Here the CDR3 DNA reads TGTGCCAGTGCATTACGGGATATTACCACAGATACGCAGTATTTT. Translated: CASALRDITTDTQYF. The chain joins TRBV6-4 to TRBJ2-3, with D possibly being TRBD2 (5 bases). Germline V lookup: CDR1 MRHNA, CDR2 SNTAGT. V was cut by 9 bases and J by 2 bases, with 18 bases left in between. The CDR3 is 15 residues long.

The chain uses TRBV7-6 and TRBJ1-2; TRBD1 matches 8 bases. Germline V gene lookup returns CDR1 SGHVS and CDR2 FNYEAQ. The CDR3 is made up of 14 amino acids. V dropped 3 bases and J dropped 3; count of bases not matched to a gene: 3. This chain's CDR3 is CASSLGQADYGYTF. CDR3 nucleotide sequence: TGTGCCAGCAGCTTGGGACAGGCAGACTATGGCTACACCTTC.

This clone was detected a few times. CDR3 residues: CASSEPGNHEQYF. The CDR3 DNA reads TGCGCCAGCAGTGAGCCAGGGAACCACGAGCAGTACTTC. This sequence joins TRBV10-1 and TRBJ2-7; D may be TRBD1 (5 bases). CDR1 is WNHNN and CDR2 is SYGVQD in the germline V gene (reference sequence). Trimming removed 2 bases from V and 5 bases from J, with 10 bases in between. This CDR3 region has 13 residues.

The CDR3 here is CAWSVLAREQYF. Written as DNA, the CDR3 is TGTGCCTGGAGTGTACTAGCGAGGGAGCAGTACTTC. This chain joins TRBV30 and TRBJ2-7, with 7 bases lining up with TRBD2. CDR1 GTSNPN and CDR2 SVGIG come from the germline V gene (reference sequence). V was pared by 0 bases and J by 7 bases, with 3 bases of the junction left unmatched. The length of the CDR3 is 12 residues.

The chain is built from TRBV30 and TRBJ2-5; D might be TRBD2 (6 bases). TRBJ2-7 matches the DNA end more closely, so the J call is doubtful. CDR1 is GTSNPN, CDR2 SVGIG, per germline (reference sequence). The CDR3 is 15 residues long. In DNA, the CDR3 is TGTGCCTGGTATCTCGGAGGGACGGGGACCTACGAGCAGTACTTC. Translating gives CAWYLGGTGTYEQYF.

The rearrangement joins TRBV7-9 to TRBJ1-1, with TRBD1 matching over 10 bases. Germline loops: CDR1 SEHNR, CDR2 FQNEAQ (reference sequence). The V segment lost 1 base and the J segment 4 bases; nucleotides outside the gene matches: 9. There are 17 residues in the CDR3. CDR3 bases: TGTGCCAGCAGCTTAGGTAGTTTGGGACAGGGGCTCACTGAAGCTTTCTTT. Its protein product is CASSLGSLGQGLTEAFF.

This clone was detected once. This rearrangement joins TRBV5-1 to TRBJ1-5, with 7 bases lining up with TRBD1. The V gene's germline CDR1 is SGHRS and CDR2 YFSETQ. V shed 2 bases and J 5 bases; nucleotides not matched to a gene: 4. The CDR3 contains 14 residues. CDR3 region: CASSFTGVDQPQHF. The CDR3 DNA is TGCGCCAGCAGCTTTACAGGGGTCGATCAGCCCCAGCATTTT.

This chain connects TRBV5-1 to TRBJ1-1, with D perhaps matching TRBD1 (6 bases). Germline CDR1 and CDR2: SGHRS and YFSETQ. The CDR3 runs to 16 residues. Trimming took off 4 bases at V and 3 bases at J, with 19 bases between the two ends. The CDR3 nucleotides are TGCGCCAGCAGCCTCTCCGGGAGGGGGGCCGACACTGAAGCTTTCTTT. It is translated as CASSLSGRGADTEAFF.

The chain uses TRBV6-1 and TRBJ1-3; no firm D call. Germline CDR1 and CDR2: MNHNS and SASEGT. Trimming removed 3 bases from V and 3 bases from J, with 12 bases in between. The CDR3 covers 15 residues. CDR3 sequence (DNA): TGTGCCAGCAGTGACCAGGTCATGGGTGGAAACACCATATATTTT. Its protein product is CASSDQVMGGNTIYF.

This sequence joins TRBV27 and TRBJ1-1, with 11 positions matching TRBD1. The junction had 6 bases not matched to a gene; V was cut back by 5 bases and J by 1 base. This CDR3 spans 16 amino acids. Germline CDR1 MNHEY, CDR2 SMNVEV (reference sequence). The CDR3 nucleotides read TGTGCCAGCAGTCCCGGGACAGGGGGAACGAACACTGAAGCTTTCTTT. It codes for CASSPGTGGTNTEAFF.

This clone was counted once. V is TRBV6-5 and J is TRBJ1-1, with D unclear. Trimming removed 6 bases from V and 7 bases from J, with 12 bases in between. CDR3 length equals 12 residues. Germline values: CDR1 MNHEY, CDR2 SVGAGI. CDR3 nucleotides: TGTGCCAGCAGCCCCGGGGTAGGTGAAGCTTTCTTT. Translation gives CASSPGVGEAFF.

The J gene is TRBJ1-1, the V gene TRBV6-5; 7 bases line up with TRBD1. The CDR3 contains 14 residues. V was clipped by 7 bases and J by 3 bases; unmatched bases: 8. CDR1 is MNHEY and CDR2 is SVGAGI in the germline V gene. DNA for the CDR3: TGTGCCAGCAAAACACAGGGGACGGACACTGAAGCTTTCTTT. Its protein is CASKTQGTDTEAFF.

This clone was seen once. The chain is built from TRBV7-9 and TRBJ1-6; no clear D. Germline assignment: CDR1 SEHNR and CDR2 FQNEAQ (reference sequence). The length of the CDR3 is 15 residues. V lost 1 base and J 6 bases, leaving 10 bases between the germline ends. CDR3 sequence reads: CASSLVRGGNSPLHF. The CDR3 DNA reads as TGTGCCAGCAGCTTAGTACGCGGCGGTAATTCACCCCTCCACTTT. Based on the CDR3 plus reference TRBV7-9 and TRBJ1-6, the full variable domain is DTGVSQNPRHKITKRGQNVTFRCDPISEHNRLYWYRQTLGQGPEFLTYFQNEAQLEKSRLLSDRFSAERPKGSFSTLEIQRTEQGDSAMYLCASSLVRGGNSPLHFGNGTRLTVT.

The V call is TRBV7-2, the J call TRBJ2-1, with D possibly matching TRBD2 (6 bases). V shed 1 base and J shed 6 bases, with 19 bases lying between them. This CDR3 contains 17 residues. Germline CDR1 and CDR2: SGHTA and FQGNSA. CDR3 amino acids: CASSLVGRRGSGNEQFF. The CDR3 DNA is TGTGCCAGCAGCTTAGTAGGTAGACGGGGGAGCGGCAATGAGCAGTTCTTC.

The rearrangement joins TRBV18 to TRBJ1-5; perhaps TRBD1 as D (6 bases). Trimming removed 6 bases from V and 6 bases from J, with 15 bases in between. Germline lookup yields CDR1 KGHSH and CDR2 LQKENI. CDR3 size: 14 residues. The CDR3 reads CASSPGEGGQPQHF. As DNA, the CDR3 is TGTGCCAGCTCCCCAGGGGAGGGAGGTCAGCCCCAGCATTTT.

The chain employs TRBV2 and TRBJ2-5, with TRBD1 identical over 8 bases. Germline CDR1 SNHLY, CDR2 FYNNEI. The CDR3 covers 15 residues. V was clipped by 6 bases and J by 5 bases; unmatched bases: 11. As DNA, the CDR3 is TGTGCCAGCAGGGGGACAGGCGGGGACCGGGAGACCCAGTACTTC. Translated, it gives CASRGTGGDRETQYF.

Only a few counts were recorded for this clone. The rearrangement joins TRBV5-1 to TRBJ2-7; 10 nucleotides agree with TRBD1. The CDR3 runs to 14 residues. Germline V gene data show CDR1 as SGHRS and CDR2 as YFSETQ. J gave up 8 bases and V 4 bases, and 9 bases lay outside the gene matches. CDR3: CASSPRTGGGQQYF. For the CDR3, the DNA is TGCGCCAGCAGCCCCCGGACAGGGGGAGGGCAGCAGTACTTC.

CDR3 sequence (DNA): TGCAGCGTGACACCAACTAGCGGGGTACCCTACGAGCAGTACTTC. It encodes CSVTPTSGVPYEQYF. The chain is built from TRBV29-1 and TRBJ2-7; TRBD2 matches at 10 bases. V dropped 6 bases and J dropped 2; count of bases not matched to a gene: 10. The germline gives CDR1 SQVTM, CDR2 ANQGSEA. The CDR3 totals 15 residues.

This rearrangement joins TRBV28 to TRBJ2-5; TRBD2 matches at 9 bases. The CDR3 is 16 amino acids. Losses at the gene ends were 2 bases for V and 5 bases for J; bases not matched to a gene: 9. The germline CDR1 and CDR2 sequences are MDHEN and SYDVKM. Here the CDR3 DNA reads TGTGCCAGCAGTTTAGGGGGCGGGGGGGCGCGTGAGACCCAGTACTTC. This gives the protein CASSLGGGGARETQYF.

The chain carries TRBV4-1 and TRBJ2-7; D is ambiguous. Looked up from germline, CDR1 is MGHRA and CDR2 is YSYEKL. The V end lost 1 base, the J end lost 0 bases, and 7 bases lay between the germline ends. This CDR3 contains 14 residues. Here the CDR3 reads CASSQAQASYEQYF. CDR3 coding DNA: TGCGCCAGCAGCCAAGCGCAGGCCTCCTACGAGCAGTACTTC.

The rearrangement links TRBV6-1 to TRBJ1-2; D possibly corresponds to TRBD1 (6 bases). The V gene's germline CDR1 is MNHNS and CDR2 SASEGT. The ends were cut back, 10 bases at V and 2 bases at J, with 14 bases in the middle. This CDR3 is 13 amino acids long. In nucleotides, the CDR3 is TGTGCCACCACCCACCAGGGGAACTATGGCTACACCTTC. It codes for CATTHQGNYGYTF.

This chain links TRBV5-6 with TRBJ2-7; weak D call: TRBD2 (6 bases). V was trimmed by 3 bases and J by 0 bases, leaving 10 bases between them. The germline V gene encodes CDR1 SGHDT and CDR2 YYEEEE. This CDR3 region has 14 residues. This chain's CDR3 is CASSSGLFSYEQYF. The CDR3 DNA follows: TGTGCCAGCAGCTCAGGACTATTCTCCTACGAGCAGTACTTC.